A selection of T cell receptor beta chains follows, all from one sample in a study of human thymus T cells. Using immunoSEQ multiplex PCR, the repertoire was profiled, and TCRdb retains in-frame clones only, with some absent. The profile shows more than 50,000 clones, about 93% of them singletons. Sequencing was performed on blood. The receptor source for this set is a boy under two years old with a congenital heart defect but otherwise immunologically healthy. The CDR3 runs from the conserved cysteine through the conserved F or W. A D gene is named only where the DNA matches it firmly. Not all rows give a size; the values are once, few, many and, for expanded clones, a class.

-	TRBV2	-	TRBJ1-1	TGTGCCAGCAGTGAAGCGGGACGAGAAGCTTTCTTT	CASSEAGREAFF
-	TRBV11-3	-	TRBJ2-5	TGTGCCAGCAGCTTAGTTTCTAGCGAAGAGACCCAGTACTTC	CASSLVSSEETQYF
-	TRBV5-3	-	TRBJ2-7	TGTGCCAGAAGCCCCCAAACCCAGGTTTCCCCAAGGGAGCAGTACTTC	CARSPQTQVSPREQYF
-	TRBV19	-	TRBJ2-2	TGTGCCAGTAATATAGGGGCCGGGGAGCTGTTTTTT	CASNIGAGELFF
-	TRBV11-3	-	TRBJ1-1	TGTGCCAGCAGCTTGGCCCAGAGCACTGAAGCTTTCTTT	CASSLAQSTEAFF
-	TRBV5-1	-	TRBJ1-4	TGCGCCAGCAGCTTGGGGGTTTTTAATGAAAAACTGTTTTTT	CASSLGVFNEKLFF
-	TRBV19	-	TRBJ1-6	TGTGCCAGTAGTATATCTGGCAGGGTAGATTCACCCCTCCACTTT	CASSISGRVDSPLHF
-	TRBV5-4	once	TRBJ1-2	TGTGCCAGCAGCTTGGGAGGGTTAGCTAACTATGGCTACACCTTC	CASSLGGLANYGYTF
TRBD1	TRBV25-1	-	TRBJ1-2	TGTGCCAGCGTCCCGGGACAGGGGACTGGCTACACCTTC	CASVPGQGTGYTF
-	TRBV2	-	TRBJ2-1	TGTGCCAGCAGTGGGGGGTTTAATGAGCAGTTCTTC	CASSGGFNEQFF
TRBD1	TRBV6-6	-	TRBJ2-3	TGTGCCAGCAGTTGGACAGGGAAGGCAGATACGCAGTATTTT	CASSWTGKADTQYF
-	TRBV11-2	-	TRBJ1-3	TGTGCCAGCAGTCGCATAGTCTCTGGAAACACCATATATTTT	CASSRIVSGNTIYF
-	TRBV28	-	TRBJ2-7	TGTGCCAGCAGTTTAGGACTCGACTCAGTTGTCCACGAGCAGTACTTC	CASSLGLDSVVHEQYF
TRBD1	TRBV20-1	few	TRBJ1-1	TGCAGTGCTAGTAGGGGGCCTTTCTTT	CSASRGPFF
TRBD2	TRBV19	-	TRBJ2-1	TGTGCCAGTAGGGGACTAGCGGGTTACAATGAGCAGTTCTTC	CASRGLAGYNEQFF
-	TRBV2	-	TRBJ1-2	TGTGCCAGCAGTGGGAGTGGTGGTAACTATGGCTACACCTTC	CASSGSGGNYGYTF
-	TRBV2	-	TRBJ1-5	TGTGCCAGCAGTGAAGGACAGGGCAATCAGCCCCAGCATTTT	CASSEGQGNQPQHF
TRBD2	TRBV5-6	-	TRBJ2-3	TGTGCCAGCAGCCCTAGCGGGAGACCCGTCCCAGATACGCAGTATTTT	CASSPSGRPVPDTQYF
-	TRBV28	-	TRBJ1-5	TGTGCCAGCAGTTTCAATCAGCCCCAGCATTTT	CASSFNQPQHF
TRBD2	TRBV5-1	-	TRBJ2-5	TGCGCCAGCAGCTTTTTGGGGACTAGCGTGGAGACCCAGTACTTC	CASSFLGTSVETQYF
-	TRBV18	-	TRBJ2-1	TGTGCCAGCTCACCCCGAGTAGCCTACAATGAGCAGTTCTTC	CASSPRVAYNEQFF
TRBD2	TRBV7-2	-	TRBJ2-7	TGTGCCAGCAGCTTAGACCAGCGGGGAATCTACGAGCAGTACTTC	CASSLDQRGIYEQYF
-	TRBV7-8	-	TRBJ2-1	TGTGCCAGCAGCTACTCCTACAATGAGCAGTTCTTC	CASSYSYNEQFF
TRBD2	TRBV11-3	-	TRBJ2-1	TGTGCCAGCAGCCCTACTCGTAGCGGGGGGGCCAATGAGCAGTTCTTC	CASSPTRSGGANEQFF
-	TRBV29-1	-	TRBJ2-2	TGCAGCGTGAAAGGACAGAAGAACACCGGGGAGCTGTTTTTT	CSVKGQKNTGELFF
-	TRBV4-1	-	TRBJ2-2	TGCGCCAGCAGCCATTTATCCGGGGAGCTGTTTTTT	CASSHLSGELFF
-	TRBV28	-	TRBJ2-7	TGTGCCAGCAGTTCGACAGTATACGAGCAGTACTTC	CASSSTVYEQYF
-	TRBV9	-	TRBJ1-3	TGTGCCAGCAGCGCCCGGGGAGTCTCTGGAAACACCATATATTTT	CASSARGVSGNTIYF